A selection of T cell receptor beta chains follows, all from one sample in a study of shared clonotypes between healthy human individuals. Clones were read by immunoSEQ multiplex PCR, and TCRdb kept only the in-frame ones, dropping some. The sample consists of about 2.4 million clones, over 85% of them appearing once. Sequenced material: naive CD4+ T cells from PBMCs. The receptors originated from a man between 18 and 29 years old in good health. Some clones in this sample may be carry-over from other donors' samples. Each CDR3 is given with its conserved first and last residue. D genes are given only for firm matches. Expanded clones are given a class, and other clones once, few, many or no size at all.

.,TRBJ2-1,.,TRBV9,CASSLTGSSYNEQFF,TGTGCCAGCAGCCTTACAGGGAGCTCCTACAATGAGCAGTTCTTC
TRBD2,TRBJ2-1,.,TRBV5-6,CASSLGSGGYNEQFF,TGTGCCAGCAGCTTGGGTAGCGGGGGATACAATGAGCAGTTCTTC
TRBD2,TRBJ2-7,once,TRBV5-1,CASTTLAGGPISEQYF,TGCGCCAGCACCACGCTAGCGGGAGGGCCTATCTCCGAGCAGTACTTC
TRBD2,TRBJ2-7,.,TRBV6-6,CASSYSPPSGGEYF,TGTGCCAGCAGTTATTCTCCCCCTTCGGGGGGTGAGTACTTC
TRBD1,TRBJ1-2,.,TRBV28,CASTPPGQGHYGYTF,TGTGCCAGCACTCCGCCGGGACAGGGGCACTATGGCTACACCTTC
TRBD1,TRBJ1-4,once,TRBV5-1,CASSLQGANEKLFF,TGCGCCAGCAGCTTACAGGGGGCGAATGAAAAACTGTTTTTT
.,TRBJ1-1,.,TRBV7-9,CASSLRIDTEAFF,TGTGCCAGCAGCCTCCGGATCGACACTGAAGCTTTCTTT
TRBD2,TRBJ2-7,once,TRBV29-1,CSVRRPASGRAGSYEQYF,TGCAGCGTTCGTCGCCCGGCTAGCGGGAGGGCGGGATCCTACGAGCAGTACTTC
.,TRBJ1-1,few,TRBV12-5,CAREKTEAFF,TGTGCTAGGGAGAAGACTGAAGCTTTCTTT
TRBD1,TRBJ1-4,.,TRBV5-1,CASSRGTGTGPEKLFF,TGCGCCAGCAGCCGGGGCACCGGGACAGGGCCTGAAAAACTGTTTTTT
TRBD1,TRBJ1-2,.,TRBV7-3,CASSLKVPVRDREGLDGYTF,TGTGCCAGCAGCTTAAAAGTACCAGTCCGGGACAGGGAGGGTCTCGATGGCTACACCTTC
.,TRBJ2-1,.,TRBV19,CASRESGSLYNEQFF,TGTGCCAGTAGGGAAAGCGGGTCCCTCTACAATGAGCAGTTCTTC
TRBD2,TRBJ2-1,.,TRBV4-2,CASSQVVGSGMVEQFF,TGTGCCAGCAGCCAAGTAGTGGGTAGCGGGATGGTTGAGCAGTTCTTC
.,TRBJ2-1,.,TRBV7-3,CASSYPTQGGEQFF,TGTGCCAGCAGCTACCCTACACAGGGCGGTGAGCAGTTCTTC
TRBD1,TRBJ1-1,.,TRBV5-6,CASSFWGQGAYTEAFF,TGTGCCAGCAGCTTTTGGGGCCAGGGGGCTTACACTGAAGCTTTCTTT
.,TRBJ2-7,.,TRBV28,CASSWSGTRYEQYF,TGTGCCAGCAGTTGGTCCGGGACACGGTACGAGCAGTACTTC
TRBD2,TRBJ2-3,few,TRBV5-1,CASSLGGLADTDTQYF,TGCGCCAGCAGCTTGGGGGGACTAGCGGACACAGATACGCAGTATTTT